This passage covers 28 T cell receptor beta chains from one sample sequenced in a study of CD4 T cells in relation to SARS-CoV-2 and coronaviruses. No antigens are known for them. The unexposed donors gave CD4+ T cells in about 2011-2018, prior to COVID-19. Isolation of CD4+ T cells took place after nine to ten days in culture. TCRdb's table, derived via immunoSEQ multiplex PCR, lists solely in-frame clones and lacks some. The table lists 20,000 to 25,000 clones, 70% to 80% of them singletons. Sequenced material: CD4+ T cells from PBMCs, cultured in vitro. The receptors derive from a human donor in good health.

This clone was seen a handful of times. The V and J genes are TRBV7-9 and TRBJ2-7; 8 bases agree with TRBD1. This CDR3 spans 13 amino acids. CDR1 is SEHNR and CDR2 is FQNEAQ in the germline V gene (reference sequence). J gave up 4 bases and V 6 bases, and 5 bases lay outside the gene matches. This CDR3 reads CASSDRGRYEQYF. CDR3 nucleotide sequence: TGTGCCAGCAGTGACAGGGGACGGTACGAGCAGTACTTC.

The chain is built from TRBV7-2 and TRBJ2-3; 7 bases agree with TRBD2. The CDR3 is 16 residues long. Germline V gene lookup returns CDR1 SGHTA and CDR2 FQGNSA. The junction had 10 bases not matched to a gene; V was cut back by 0 bases and J by 7 bases. In DNA form, the CDR3 reads TGTGCCAGCAGCTTAGCATCGGTAGCGGGTACGAATACGCAGTATTTT. Residues: CASSLASVAGTNTQYF.

The chain couples TRBV19 to TRBJ1-5; D gene unclear. Per germline, CDR1 LNHDA and CDR2 SQIVND (reference sequence). V dropped 6 bases and J dropped 0 bases, with 18 bases sitting between them. The CDR3 consists of 17 residues. Here the CDR3 reads CASRRISRTDSNQPQHF. CDR3 nucleotides: TGTGCCAGTAGGAGAATTTCTAGAACGGATAGCAATCAGCCCCAGCATTTT.

A single count supports this clone. CDR3 amino acids: CASSIGRGGQPNTEAFF. CDR3 in DNA: TGTGCCAGTAGTATAGGAAGGGGGGGACAGCCGAACACTGAAGCTTTCTTT. V is TRBV19 and J is TRBJ1-1; 7 bases line up with TRBD1. V lost 1 base to trimming and J lost 1 base; unmatched junction nucleotides: 9. The CDR3 covers 17 residues. Per the germline V gene, CDR1 is LNHDA and CDR2 is SQIVND (reference sequence).

V gene TRBV5-1 combines with J gene TRBJ2-1; D unresolved. The CDR3 has 16 amino acids. Germline V gene lookup returns CDR1 SGHRS and CDR2 YFSETQ. V shed 4 bases and J shed 0 bases, with 14 bases lying between them. CDR3 sequence (DNA): TGCGCCAGCAGCGGAGTGACCGGGTCCTCCTACAATGAGCAGTTCTTC. It encodes CASSGVTGSSYNEQFF.

V and J are TRBV24-1 and TRBJ1-2; 8 bases match TRBD1. Germline CDR1 KGHDR, CDR2 SFDVKD. Germline trimming cut 2 bases from V and 8 bases from J; bases unmatched to any gene: 12. This CDR3 comprises 16 residues. For the CDR3, the DNA is TGTGCCACCAGTGATTCTCGTTGGAGACAGGGGTACGGCTACACCTTC. It is translated as CATSDSRWRQGYGYTF.

V is TRBV7-2 and J is TRBJ2-1; D may correspond to TRBD1 or TRBD2 (5 bases each). Germline values: CDR1 SGHTA, CDR2 FQGNSA. CDR3 size: 14 residues. V shed 3 bases and J shed 4 bases, with 10 bases lying between them. The DNA of the CDR3 is TGTGCCAGCAGCTTTTACGGGACGTACAATGAGCAGTTCTTC. It encodes CASSFYGTYNEQFF.

Only one count was recorded for this clone. Other nucleotide sequences in the sample specify the same CDR3. The rearrangement uses TRBV7-9 and TRBJ2-5; perhaps TRBD2 as D (6 bases). V lost 0 bases, J lost 5 bases, and 7 bases lay in between. Germline CDR1 and CDR2: SEHNR and FQNEAQ (reference sequence). CDR3 length equals 13 residues. CDR3 in DNA: TGTGCCAGCAGCTTAGCGGGACTGGAGACCCAGTACTTC. Protein: CASSLAGLETQYF.

The chain employs TRBV2 and TRBJ1-1; D gene uncertain. The V gene lost 6 bases and the J gene lost 4 bases, with 12 bases spanning the gap. The CDR3 contains 13 residues. Germline V gives CDR1 SNHLY, CDR2 FYNNEI. This CDR3 reads CASRYGEGTEAFF. DNA for the CDR3: TGTGCCAGCAGGTACGGAGAAGGCACTGAAGCTTTCTTT.

The V call is TRBV5-1, the J call TRBJ2-7; either TRBD1 or TRBD2 may supply D (5 bases each). The CDR3 has 15 residues. V was clipped by 2 bases and J by 7 bases, with 19 bases between them. Germline values: CDR1 SGHRS, CDR2 YFSETQ. DNA for the CDR3: TGCGCCAGCAGCTTAAGAACCGGGACCGGAGGAGAGCAGTACTTC. The encoded protein is CASSLRTGTGGEQYF. Filled out from reference TRBV5-1 and TRBJ2-7, the complete variable domain reads KAGVTQTPRYLIKTRGQQVTLSCSPISGHRSVSWYQQTPGQGLQFLFEYFSETQRNKGNFPGRFSGRQFSNSRSEMNVSTLELGDSALYLCASSLRTGTGGEQYFGPGTRLTVT.

This sequence joins TRBV6-2 or TRBV6-3 and TRBJ2-3; 7 nucleotides line up with TRBD2. The CDR3 has 19 amino acids. With V trimmed by 5 bases and J by 0 bases, 17 bases remained unmatched. Germline V gives CDR1 MNHEY, CDR2 SVGEGT. This CDR3 reads CASSRHRVSGNTSTDTQYF. CDR3 sequence (DNA): TGTGCCAGCAGTAGGCACCGCGTGAGCGGGAACACTAGCACAGATACGCAGTATTTT.

V gene TRBV28 combines with J gene TRBJ2-1; 11 bases are shared with TRBD2. The V gene's germline CDR1 is MDHEN and CDR2 SYDVKM. The CDR3 spans 17 residues. The V and J ends lost 0 bases and 8 bases, in that order; junction bases with no gene match: 9. The CDR3 reads CASSLWTSGAKWDEQFF. CDR3 nucleotide sequence: TGTGCCAGCAGTTTATGGACTAGCGGGGCGAAGTGGGATGAGCAGTTCTTC.

This chain connects TRBV12-3 or TRBV12-4 to TRBJ1-1; maybe TRBD1 (6 bases). The CDR3 totals 13 residues. Trimming took off 8 bases at V and 4 bases at J, with 14 bases between the two ends. The CDR3 DNA reads as TGTGCCAGCGGCGACAGGCCTCTCACTGAAGCTTTCTTT. Protein sequence: CASGDRPLTEAFF.

The CDR3 region has the DNA TGTGCCAGCAGTTTTATCACAGGGGCTGGCGAAAAACTGTTTTTT. Translated, it gives CASSFITGAGEKLFF. V is TRBV28 and J is TRBJ1-4; TRBD1 agrees at 7 bases. Germline values: CDR1 MDHEN, CDR2 SYDVKM. This CDR3 is built from 15 residues. The V segment lost 3 bases and the J segment 8 bases; nucleotides outside the gene matches: 9.

The chain combines TRBV2 with TRBJ2-7, with 7 bases aligning to TRBD2. V lost 2 bases, J lost 3 bases, and 19 bases stayed unmatched. This CDR3 is built from 19 residues. CDR1 is SNHLY, CDR2 FYNNEI, per germline. The CDR3 coding sequence is TGTGCCAGCAGTGAAAATTCAGCGGGGTTCGCCGGGAGCAGCTACGAGCAGTACTTC. Translating gives CASSENSAGFAGSSYEQYF.

The chain uses TRBV2 and TRBJ2-5, with D unresolved. This CDR3 spans 14 amino acids. Germline CDR1 is SNHLY and CDR2 is FYNNEI. Between the trimmed V and J ends, which lost 5 bases and 0 bases, there was a span of 10 bases. The CDR3 nucleotides read TGTGCCAGCAGTTTCGGAGCGTACCAAGAGACCCAGTACTTC. Translation: CASSFGAYQETQYF.

This clone came up once. The chain carries TRBV3-1 (or the pseudogene TRBV3-2) and TRBJ2-7; 7 bases are a match to TRBD2. J was trimmed by 4 bases and V by 1 base; bases with no gene match: 13. Germline V gives CDR1 LGHDT, CDR2 YNNKEL (reference sequence). The CDR3 contains 17 residues. CDR3 in amino acids: CASSQGLAEGLRYEQYF. The CDR3 DNA reads as TGTGCCAGCAGCCAAGGGCTAGCGGAGGGGTTGCGTTACGAGCAGTACTTC.

V and J are TRBV19 and TRBJ2-2, with 14 positions matching TRBD2. V dropped 5 bases and J dropped 6; count of bases not matched to a gene: 8. There are 17 residues in the CDR3. Germline loops: CDR1 LNHDA, CDR2 SQIVND (reference sequence). CDR3 region: CASSLPTSGRAAGELFF. DNA for the CDR3: TGTGCCAGTAGTCTACCGACTAGCGGGAGGGCCGCCGGGGAGCTGTTTTTT.

The chain recombines TRBV9 with TRBJ1-1; possible D gene TRBD1, 6 bases. This CDR3 is built from 16 residues. Trimming took 2 bases from V and 1 from J, leaving 15 bases between them. Looked up from germline, CDR1 is SGDLS and CDR2 is YYNGEE. The CDR3 DNA is TGTGCCAGCAGCGTGGGGGGGGCGGCGAGGAACACTGAAGCTTTCTTT. This encodes CASSVGGAARNTEAFF.

The chain couples TRBV12-3 or TRBV12-4 to TRBJ2-5; D is unclear. The length of the CDR3 is 11 residues. Deletions cut 8 bases from V and 5 bases from J, with 9 bases between. In DNA, the CDR3 is TGTGCCAGCTCGCTTAGGGAGACCCAGTACTTC. It translates to CASSLRETQYF.

A single count supports this clone. V is TRBV9 and J is TRBJ2-7; no clear D gene. V lost 0 bases, J lost 1 base, and 8 bases lay in between. This CDR3 is 14 amino acids long. Germline-derived CDR1 and CDR2 are SGDLS and YYNGEE. For the CDR3, the DNA is TGTGCCAGCAGCGTAGTTGCACAGTCCTACGAGCAGTACTTC. Amino acid sequence: CASSVVAQSYEQYF.

In DNA form, the CDR3 reads TGTGCCAGCAGCCCCGGGACAGAAACTTTACCCCAGCATTTT. It translates to CASSPGTETLPQHF. J is TRBJ1-5 and V is TRBV9; TRBD1 aligns across 7 bases. Trimming removed 4 bases from V and 10 bases from J; junction bases left unmatched: 11. The V gene's germline CDR1 is SGDLS and CDR2 YYNGEE. CDR3 length equals 14 residues.

This sequence joins TRBV11-3 and TRBJ2-1, with 10 bases aligning to TRBD1. The CDR3 is 15 amino acids. V dropped 5 bases and J dropped 8; count of bases not matched to a gene: 9. Per the germline V gene, CDR1 is SGHNT and CDR2 is YENEEA. The CDR3 DNA follows: TGTGCCAGCAGCCCGCGCGGGACAGGGGACGATGAGCAGTTCTTC. Encoded protein: CASSPRGTGDDEQFF. Full variable domain (rest looked up from reference TRBV11-3 and TRBJ2-1): EAGVVQSPRYKIIEKKQPVAFWCNPISGHNTLYWYLQNLGQGPELLIRYENEEAVDDSQLPKDRFSAERLKGVDSTLKIQPAELGDSAVYLCASSPRGTGDDEQFFGPGTRLTVL.

This chain joins TRBV5-6 and TRBJ1-1; D is ambiguous. This CDR3 region has 15 residues. The V end lost 0 bases, the J end lost 0 bases, and 9 bases lay between the germline ends. Germline loops: CDR1 SGHDT, CDR2 YYEEEE. This CDR3 is CASSLAVGLNTEAFF. In DNA form, the CDR3 reads TGTGCCAGCAGCTTGGCGGTGGGATTGAACACTGAAGCTTTCTTT.

CDR3 sequence (DNA): TGTGCCAGCAGCTTGGTTACAGGGAGGGGGAACACTGAAGCTTTCTTT. This translates into CASSLVTGRGNTEAFF. This rearrangement joins TRBV5-4 to TRBJ1-1; D possibly corresponds to TRBD1 (6 bases). With 0 bases removed from V and 1 base from J, the gap between germline ends came to 13 bases. CDR3 length: 16 residues. CDR1 and CDR2 from the germline V gene are SGHNT and YYREEE (reference sequence).

This clone was seen more than once but under ten times. The chain joins TRBV7-9 to TRBJ1-6; no clear D. This CDR3 region has 17 residues. CDR1 and CDR2 from the germline V gene are SEHNR and FQNEAQ (reference sequence). V was trimmed by 6 bases and J by 1 base, leaving 16 bases between them. The CDR3: CASRGTEVGSYNSPLHF. CDR3 DNA: TGTGCCAGCAGGGGTACAGAGGTTGGATCCTATAATTCACCCCTCCACTTT.

This sequence joins TRBV9 and TRBJ1-5; D is possibly TRBD1 (5 bases). Trimming removed 4 bases from V and 0 bases from J, with 11 bases in between. Germline CDR1 is SGDLS and CDR2 is YYNGEE. The CDR3 runs 15 residues. The CDR3 reads CASSPQGGSNQPQHF. The CDR3 DNA is TGTGCCAGCAGCCCTCAGGGAGGTAGCAATCAGCCCCAGCATTTT. Full variable domain (missing parts from reference TRBV9 and TRBJ1-5): DSGVTQTPKHLITATGQRVTLRCSPRSGDLSVYWYQQSLDQGLQFLIQYYNGEERAKGNILERFSAQQFPDLHSELNLSSLELGDSALYFCASSPQGGSNQPQHFGDGTRLSIL.

The chain uses TRBV11-2 and TRBJ2-1, with D possibly TRBD1 on 5 matching bases. The CDR3 sequence is 16 residues long. Germline values: CDR1 SGHAT, CDR2 FQNNGV. V gave up 4 bases and J gave up 9 bases, with 22 bases separating them. CDR3 nucleotide sequence: TGTGCCAGCAGCTCAGGACACCGGACCTCCAATACTGAGCAGTTCTTC. This gives the protein CASSSGHRTSNTEQFF.